This T cell receptor (beta chain) is drawn from a study of T cell responses to AZD1222 COVID-19 vaccine. Findings and limits, study-wide: Donor demographics were predominantly white British with a female majority; clonal diversity may be underestimated. CD4 TCRs linked to vaccination spanned spike, dominating at 160-218 and 743-854.

V lost 8 bases, J lost 4 bases, and 14 bases lay in between. The V gene's germline CDR1 is SNHLY and CDR2 FYNNEI. The CDR3 extends over 13 amino acids. The method was immunoSEQ multiplex PCR; TCRdb's version includes in-frame clones alone and lacks a portion of them. The data contain 150,000 to 200,000 clones, roughly 88% of them singletons. As concerns this clone: Its antigen is unknown.

The chain links TRBV2 to TRBJ1-2, with D maybe TRBD1 (5 bases). The TCR comes from an adult in good health. Sequencing used peripheral blood, obtained on day 0 of AZD1222 vaccination. CDR3 sequence (DNA): TGTGCCAGCGGACGGCAGGGTGGCTATGGCTACACCTTC. Translated: CASGRQGGYGYTF.